This T cell receptor beta chain was profiled in a study of neurological immune-mediated disorders. In regard to this clonotype: Its antigen is undetermined.

Germline V gene sequence: CDR1 SGHTA, CDR2 FQGNSA. CDR3 length: 14 amino acids. General study findings and limits: HTLV-1-associated myelopathy had the most TCR clonal expansion, while multiple sclerosis had the least, a level that fell below healthy controls.

In TCRdb, the 5' RACE reads were re-called with MiXCR into one record per CDR3 protein. The repertoire has tens of thousands of distinct CDR3 sequences, 4.2% of them found once; the top ten carry around 3%. Specimen: PBMCs. The chain couples TRBV7-2 to TRBJ2-3, with 8 bases lining up with TRBD2. This receptor was taken from a man in his fifties or sixties with multiple sclerosis. CDR3 DNA: TGTGTCGGGGGAGGCGGGGGGCTCACAGATACGCAGTATTTT. Translation: CVGGGGGLTDTQYF.